This TCR beta chain was recorded in a study of cytomegalovirus exposure and HLA in healthy donors. Study-wide results and limits: Information on immune exposure was restricted to one variable (CMV serostatus). TCR sequences were mostly rare, though some public TCRs occurred in many donors.

Germline CDR1 is MNHEY and CDR2 is SVGAGI. The ends were cut back, 6 bases at V and 4 bases at J, with 15 bases in the middle. The CDR3 contains 14 residues. On this clone itself: The antigen is unknown.

The PCR used 60 Vbeta and 13 Jbeta primers. Sequencing was performed with immunoSEQ multiplex PCR; in TCRdb, only in-frame clones are kept and a portion is missing. Counted here are 110,000 to 150,000 clones, 70% to 80% occurring once; the ten biggest clones make up about 2.4%. V and J are TRBV6-5 and TRBJ1-2; maybe TRBD1 (5 bases). The sequencing sample was made of PBMCs. The clonotype was recovered from a woman between 18 and 30 years old in good health and CMV-seropositive. The CDR3 DNA is TGTGCCAGCAGAAACGGGGGAGAACGCTATGGCTACACCTTC. It codes for CASRNGGERYGYTF.